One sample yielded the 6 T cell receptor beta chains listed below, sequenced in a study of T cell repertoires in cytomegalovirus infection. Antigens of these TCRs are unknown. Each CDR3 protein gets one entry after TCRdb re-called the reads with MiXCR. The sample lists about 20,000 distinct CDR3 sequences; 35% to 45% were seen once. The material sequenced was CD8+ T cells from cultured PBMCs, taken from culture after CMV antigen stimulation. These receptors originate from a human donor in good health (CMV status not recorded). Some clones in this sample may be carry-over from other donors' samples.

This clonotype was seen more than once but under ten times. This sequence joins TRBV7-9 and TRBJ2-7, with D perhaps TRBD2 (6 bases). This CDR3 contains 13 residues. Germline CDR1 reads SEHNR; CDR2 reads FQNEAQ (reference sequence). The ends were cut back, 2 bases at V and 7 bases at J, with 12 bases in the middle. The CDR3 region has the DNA TGTGCCAGCAGCTTAAGGGACTCCAGGGAGCAGTACTTC. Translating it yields CASSLRDSREQYF. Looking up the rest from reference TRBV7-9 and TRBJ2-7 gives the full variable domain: DTGVSQNPRHKITKRGQNVTFRCDPISEHNRLYWYRQTLGQGPEFLTYFQNEAQLEKSRLLSDRFSAERPKGSFSTLEIQRTEQGDSAMYLCASSLRDSREQYFGPGTRLTVT.

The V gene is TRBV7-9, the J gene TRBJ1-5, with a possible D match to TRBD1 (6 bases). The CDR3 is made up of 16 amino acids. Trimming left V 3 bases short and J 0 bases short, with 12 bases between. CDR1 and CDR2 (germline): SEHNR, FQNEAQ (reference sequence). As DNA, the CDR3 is TGTGCCAGCAGCTTGACGGGGGGGCCTAGCAATCAGCCCCAGCATTTT. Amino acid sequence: CASSLTGGPSNQPQHF.

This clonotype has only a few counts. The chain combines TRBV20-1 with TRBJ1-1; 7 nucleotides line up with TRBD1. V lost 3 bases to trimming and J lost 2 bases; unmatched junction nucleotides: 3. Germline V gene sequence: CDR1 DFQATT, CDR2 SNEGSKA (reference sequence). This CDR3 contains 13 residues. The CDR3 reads CSARRTGNTEAFF. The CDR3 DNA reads TGCAGTGCTAGGAGGACAGGCAACACTGAAGCTTTCTTT.

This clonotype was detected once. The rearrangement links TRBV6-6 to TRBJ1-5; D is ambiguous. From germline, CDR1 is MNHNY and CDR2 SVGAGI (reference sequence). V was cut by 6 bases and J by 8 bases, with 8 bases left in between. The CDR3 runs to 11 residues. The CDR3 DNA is TGTGCCAGCAGCCACGGAGAGCCCCAGCATTTT. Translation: CASSHGEPQHF.

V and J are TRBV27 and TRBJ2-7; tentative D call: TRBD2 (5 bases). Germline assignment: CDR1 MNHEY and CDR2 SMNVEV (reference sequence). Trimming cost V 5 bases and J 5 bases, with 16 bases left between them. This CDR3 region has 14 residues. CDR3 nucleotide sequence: TGTGCCAGCAGTCAAGGACTCTCCCCCCACGAGCAGTACTTC. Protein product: CASSQGLSPHEQYF.

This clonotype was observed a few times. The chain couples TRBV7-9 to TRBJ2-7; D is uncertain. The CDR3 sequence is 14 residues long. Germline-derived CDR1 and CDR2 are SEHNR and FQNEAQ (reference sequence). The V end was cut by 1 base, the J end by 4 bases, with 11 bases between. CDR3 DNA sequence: TGTGCCAGCAGCTTAGTCTCGCAGGAGTACGAGCAGTACTTC. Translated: CASSLVSQEYEQYF.